This T cell receptor (beta chain) derives from a study of T cell responses to AZD1222 COVID-19 vaccine. The germline gives CDR1 SGHAT, CDR2 FQNNGV. The junction had 7 bases not matched to a gene; V was cut back by 5 bases and J by 3 bases. The length of the CDR3 is 14 residues. The method was immunoSEQ multiplex PCR; TCRdb's version includes in-frame clones alone and lacks a portion of them. Of more than 50,000 clones in the sample, around 90% were seen once. Specimen: peripheral blood, collected on day 0 of AZD1222 vaccination. The TCR was taken from an adult in good health. The chain recombines TRBV11-2 with TRBJ2-7; TRBD1 matches 7 bases. CDR3 in DNA: TGTGCCAGCAGCGGCCACAGGGGATACTACGAGCAGTACTTC. Translated: CASSGHRGYYEQYF. The full variable domain, rest sourced from reference TRBV11-2 and TRBJ2-7, is EAGVAQSPRYKIIEKRQSVAFWCNPISGHATLYWYQQILGQGPKLLIQFQNNGVVDDSQLPKDRFSAERLKGVDSTLKIQPAKLEDSAVYLCASSGHRGYYEQYFGPGTRLTVT.